In its sample, the clone carrying this TCR beta chain was seen many times. The antigen is not known. Using its own MiXCR run on the multiplex PCR reads, TCRdb lists one record per CDR3 protein. This table has 150,000 to 200,000 distinct CDR3 sequences, about 30% appearing once. The sample belongs to a study of breast tumors, draining lymph nodes, adjacent tissues. Study conclusions and caveats: Most tumor T cells seemingly derive from lymph node, then expand in tumor. Tumor TCR diversity was below lymph nodes but above nontumor tissue. That most tumor T cells come from lymph nodes remained unproven. Compared with basal-like, luminal-like tumors shared significantly more repertoire with nontumor tissue.

Breast cancer patients provided tissue from their axillary draining lymph nodes. The CDR3 has 18 residues. V dropped 6 bases and J dropped 0 bases, with 20 bases sitting between them. The chain links TRBV12-3 or TRBV12-4 to TRBJ1-4, with a possible D match to TRBD1 (6 bases). This sequence originates from a female donor with breast cancer. Some clones in this sample may be carry-over from other donors' samples. Specimen: axillary lymph node tissue. The CDR3 protein is CASSRSPVRGPTNEKLFF. CDR3 sequence (DNA): TGTGCCAGCAGCCGAAGCCCCGTTCGGGGGCCAACTAATGAAAAACTGTTTTTT.